These T cell receptor beta chains were read from a single sample in a study of T cells in Graves' hyperthyroidism and ophthalmopathy. TCRdb analysed the multiplex PCR reads with MiXCR anew, one entry per CDR3 protein. The data hold over 500,000 distinct CDR3 sequences, with under 20% observed a single time. Sequenced material: blood. These receptors originate from a woman younger than 30 with Graves' ophthalmopathy. Both conserved end residues are part of each CDR3. D genes are given only for firm matches. Part of the rows lack a size; the others show once, few, many or a class for expanded clones.

D	size	V	J	DNA	CDR3
NA	NA	TRBV20-1	TRBJ1-5	TGCAGTGCTAGAGTTTCAGGGACCCTTGGCAATCAGCCCCAGCATTTT	CSARVSGTLGNQPQHF
NA	NA	TRBV12-3/TRBV12-4	TRBJ1-6	TGTGCCAGCAGTTTAGGGGTAGGGAACGGTTCACCCCTCCACTTT	CASSLGVGNGSPLHF
NA	many	TRBV12-3/TRBV12-4	TRBJ2-4	TGTGCCAGCAGTCCGGGACCTTGGGACATTCAGTACTTC	CASSPGPWDIQYF
NA	NA	TRBV4-1	TRBJ1-2	TGCGCCAGCAGCCACATATCCCTTATGCAGGGCGGCTATGGCTACACCTTC	CASSHISLMQGGYGYTF
TRBD1	many	TRBV7-8	TRBJ1-1	TGTGCCAGCAGCTTACAGGGACAGACGTACACTGAAGCTTTCTTT	CASSLQGQTYTEAFF
NA	many	TRBV5-1	TRBJ1-2	TGCGCCAGCAGCCTTGCACACACCCCAGACATTTATGGCTACACCTTC	CASSLAHTPDIYGYTF
TRBD2	NA	TRBV6-4	TRBJ2-3	TGTGCCAGCAGCCCACTAGCGGGAGACGCAGATACGCAGTATTTT	CASSPLAGDADTQYF
NA	NA	TRBV7-9	TRBJ2-2	TGTGCCAGCAGACGGACAGACACCGGGGAGCTGTTTTTT	CASRRTDTGELFF
NA	NA	TRBV7-9	TRBJ2-7	TGTGCCAGCAGCAACGATCAGGGAACCACCTACGAGCAGTACTTC	CASSNDQGTTYEQYF
NA	many	TRBV28	TRBJ1-2	TGTGCCAGCAGTTCCCGTGGGGCAGGGAACTATGGCTACACCTTC	CASSSRGAGNYGYTF
NA	few	TRBV28	TRBJ2-3	TGTGCCAGCAGAAACCTCCGGGAGACAGATACGCAGTATTTT	CASRNLRETDTQYF
NA	many	TRBV6-2/TRBV6-3	TRBJ2-7	TGTGCCAGCAGTTTCTCAGCCACCTACGAGCAGTACTTC	CASSFSATYEQYF
NA	few	TRBV7-9	TRBJ2-1	TGTGCCAACAGCTTGGGTCAGGACTACAATGAGCAGTTCTTC	CANSLGQDYNEQFF
TRBD1	NA	TRBV28	TRBJ1-6	TGTGCCAGCAGTTTGGGCGGGACAGGATCACCCCTCCACTTT	CASSLGGTGSPLHF
NA	few	TRBV2	TRBJ1-4	TGTGCCAGCAGTGAAAGAGGTTTGGGAGATGAAAAACTGTTTTTT	CASSERGLGDEKLFF
TRBD1	few	TRBV25-1	TRBJ1-1	TGTGCCAGCAGTGAGGGGACAGGGCTGAACACTGAAGCTTTCTTT	CASSEGTGLNTEAFF
NA	few	TRBV7-2	TRBJ1-5	TGTGCCAGCAGCTTACTGGGCAAAGATCAGCCCCAGCATTTT	CASSLLGKDQPQHF
NA	NA	TRBV20-1	TRBJ1-5	TGCAGTGCTAGAGAAAGAGGACCCGCACAGCCCCAGCATTTT	CSARERGPAQPQHF
TRBD1	NA	TRBV12-3/TRBV12-4	TRBJ1-1	TGTGCCAGCAGTTTAAGGACAGGGTATTGGGAAGCTTTCTTT	CASSLRTGYWEAFF
TRBD2	few	TRBV4-1	TRBJ2-5	TGCGCCAGCAGCCATGGTGGGCTAGCGGGAGGAGATCAAGAGACCCAGTACTTC	CASSHGGLAGGDQETQYF
NA	many	TRBV28	TRBJ2-3	TGTGCCAGCAGTTTCCGAAGACTGGGAGATACGCAGTATTTT	CASSFRRLGDTQYF
NA	many	TRBV7-6	TRBJ2-7	TGTGCCAGCAGCTTACCAGAGGGGACGGCCTCCTACGAGCAGTACTTC	CASSLPEGTASYEQYF
TRBD2	many	TRBV7-3	TRBJ2-1	TGTGCCAGCAGCTTGGGGGTCAGCGGGGGGGGTGAGCAGTTCTTC	CASSLGVSGGGEQFF
NA	many	TRBV6-1	TRBJ1-1	TGTGCCAGCATCCCGGCACAGAACACTGAAGCTTTCTTT	CASIPAQNTEAFF
TRBD2	few	TRBV4-1	TRBJ2-7	TGCGCCAGCAGCCAAGGGGGAGCGGGGGGCGGTGGCGAGCAGTACTTC	CASSQGGAGGGGEQYF
NA	few	TRBV20-1	TRBJ2-2	TGCAGTGCTAGTCTACTAAACACCGGGGAGCTGTTTTTT	CSASLLNTGELFF
NA	NA	TRBV6-1	TRBJ1-2	TGTGCCAGCAGTGAAAGCTGGGGGCCCGGCTATGGCTACACCTTC	CASSESWGPGYGYTF
TRBD2	many	TRBV6-2/TRBV6-3	TRBJ2-7	TGTGCCAGCAGAGCTAGCGGGAGGAACTACGAGCAGTACTTC	CASRASGRNYEQYF
TRBD1	many	TRBV13	TRBJ2-7	TGTGCCAGCAGCTTACACAGGGGGGTTTACGAGCAGTACTTC	CASSLHRGVYEQYF
NA	NA	TRBV18	TRBJ2-7	TGTGCCAGCTCACCGATTGGCGGGGGCGCCTACGAGCAGTACTTC	CASSPIGGGAYEQYF
NA	few	TRBV20-1	TRBJ2-5	TGCAGTGCTCACCCCGCGGTGGCGGGAAGGGACCAAGAGACCCAGTACTTC	CSAHPAVAGRDQETQYF
TRBD2	few	TRBV5-1	TRBJ2-5	TGCGCCAGCAGCGAGGTCGTTGAAAGCGGGGGGGTAGAGACCCAGTACTTC	CASSEVVESGGVETQYF
NA	many	TRBV3-1	TRBJ1-5	TGTGCCAGCAGCCAAGAGGGATTTCAGCCCCAGCATTTT	CASSQEGFQPQHF
NA	many	TRBV6-1	TRBJ1-1	TGTGCCAGCAGGCAGGGACAAACCGCGAACACTGAAGCTTTCTTT	CASRQGQTANTEAFF
NA	many	TRBV9	TRBJ1-2	TGTGCCAGCACCAGCGGGGGCTATGGCTACACCTTC	CASTSGGYGYTF
NA	few	TRBV7-9	TRBJ2-3	TGTGCCAGCAACTCCTGGGGCCCAGATACGCAGTATTTT	CASNSWGPDTQYF
TRBD1	few	TRBV5-6	TRBJ1-5	TGTGCCAGCAGCACGGGACAGCGGAGCAATCAGCCCCAGCATTTT	CASSTGQRSNQPQHF
NA	many	TRBV7-3	TRBJ2-3	TGTGCCAGCAGCCCCCGAGGAAGGGCAGATACGCAGTATTTT	CASSPRGRADTQYF
NA	many	TRBV27	TRBJ1-1	TGTGCCAGCACCGATACAGGGTATGGCACTGAAGCTTTCTTT	CASTDTGYGTEAFF
NA	many	TRBV6-5	TRBJ2-1	TGTGCCAGCAGTTACGAGCCCCTCTTTAATGAGCAGTTCTTC	CASSYEPLFNEQFF
TRBD2	NA	TRBV28	TRBJ2-1	TGTGCCAGCAGCCTCAAACTAGCGGGTCTCTACAATGAGCAGTTCTTC	CASSLKLAGLYNEQFF
NA	many	TRBV12-3/TRBV12-4	TRBJ2-5	TGTGCCAGCACCCCGAGCAGTCGAAAGGAGACCCAGTACTTC	CASTPSSRKETQYF
NA	once	TRBV7-2	TRBJ2-1	TGTGCCAGCGGAGAGGACAGGGGGGGACTAGCCCCCAATGAGCAGTTCTTC	CASGEDRGGLAPNEQFF
TRBD1	many	TRBV5-1	TRBJ2-7	TGCGCCAGCAGCTTGGGGCAGGGGGACTACGAGCAGTACTTC	CASSLGQGDYEQYF
NA	many	TRBV30	TRBJ1-5	TGTGCCTGGAGTCGGGCCACTCGGGAGACGGATCAGCCCCAGCATTTT	CAWSRATRETDQPQHF
TRBD1	many	TRBV30	TRBJ1-4	TGTGCCTGGAGTACCGGGACACCTGGGACAGCAACTAATGAAAAACTGTTTTTT	CAWSTGTPGTATNEKLFF
TRBD2	many	TRBV30	TRBJ2-3	TGTGCCTGGACCTCCGGACTAGCGGGAGGCCCCACAGATACGCAGTATTTT	CAWTSGLAGGPTDTQYF
NA	many	TRBV7-2	TRBJ2-7	TGTGCCAGCAGCTTATCGGCTGGAGGGCCCTACGAGCAGTACTTC	CASSLSAGGPYEQYF
NA	many	TRBV5-1	TRBJ2-7	TGCGCCAGCAGCACCAGGACGGCTTCCTACGAGCAGTACTTC	CASSTRTASYEQYF
NA	many	TRBV4-1	TRBJ1-2	TGCGCCAGCAGCCCCGACAGGCTCTATGGCTACACCTTC	CASSPDRLYGYTF
NA	NA	TRBV4-1	TRBJ1-1	TGCGCCAGCAGCCACGAGGTCAGGAACACTGAAGCTTTCTTT	CASSHEVRNTEAFF
TRBD2	NA	TRBV20-1	TRBJ2-3	TGCAGTGCTAGCACTAGCGGGGGGGCGCTAACAGATACGCAGTATTTT	CSASTSGGALTDTQYF
NA	many	TRBV6-1	TRBJ2-7	TGTGCCAGCAGTCGCCGGACAGATCTGGGGGAGCAGTACTTC	CASSRRTDLGEQYF